This record looks at one T cell receptor (beta chain) sequence and its context. This clone was detected only once. The antigen it binds to is not known. No qualities accompany the bases; no much larger clone lies one base away. Collaborating institutions collected whole blood in K2EDTA tubes following their own protocols. For TCRbeta analysis, collaborators shipped samples in one of three forms: frozen whole blood, isolated PBMCs, or DNA extracted from either of those sample types. The sample is drawn from a study of blood T cell repertoires in COVID-19 (dated by TCRdb to 2018 to 2020). With regard to the full study: Samples covering the acute and convalescent phases of COVID-19 were provided by collaborators in the United States, Italy and Spain. The prospective study material was composed of cDNA or gDNA derived from T cells, B-cell-depleted T cells, or PBMCs. The dataset comprised deeply sampled blood TCRbeta repertoires from subjects exposed to, actively infected with, or recovered from COVID-19. The repertoires were made available in a free public database intended to serve as a resource for research on the immune response to SARS-CoV-2. The samples were drawn from the first 160 participants of the ongoing ImmuneRACE study and from some 1,300 subjects provided by 6 global collaborators. A de-identified subject ID, COVID-19 status, age in years and sex were almost always included in the sample metadata. Where HLA class I and class II types were available, the types were taken from metadata supplied by the sample provider, not from assay-based typing.

The germline V gene sets CDR1 to SGHAT and CDR2 to FQNNGV. The germline ends are 9 bases apart after V is trimmed by 6 bases and J by 4 bases. The CDR3 covers 12 residues, taking in both the cysteine and the phenylalanine. Only the CDR3 part of the read is kept: 36 bases, read in frame from the first base. Beyond this particular receptor, the publication reports: The quantity of clinical and demographic metadata differed by source and by participant and was supplied without curation.

TCRbeta CDR3 regions were amplified from genomic DNA by means of the immunoSEQ Assay, a bias-controlled multiplex PCR. Per the authors' processing: The number of nucleated cells in each sample was estimated by amplification of reference gene primers within the assay. Sequence reads were collapsed and filtered to measure the absolute abundance of every unique TCRbeta CDR3 rearrangement. For each sample, productive Simpson clonality was calculated by taking the square root of Simpson's diversity index across productive rearrangements. TCRdb limited this immuneACCESS table to in-frame rearrangements with V and J called. A share of clones is missing; checked studies link under half to unresolved V genes, and the rest is unexplained. The V and J calls and clone size were taken over from that table, and D and trimming were inferred from the DNA. This sample holds 250,000 to 300,000 clones; around 86% were observed only once. 3.6% of the sample lies in the top ten.

This sequence originates from a man in his late teens or twenties with active or convalescent COVID-19. The sequencing sample was made of peripheral blood. The rearrangement combines TRBV11-2 with TRBJ2-5; TRBD1 is perhaps the D gene, given 5 matching bases. CDR3 loop: CASSGATETQYF. The nucleotide sequence reads as follows: TGTGCCAGCAGTGGGGCGACAGAGACCCAGTACTTC.